Included here is one TCR beta chain sequence, with context. Its antigen is as yet unknown. The treatment here: roughly 10-day PBMC culture with coronavirus spike peptide pools or control peptides (ViraFEST assay). Researchers used the Oncomine TCR Beta short-read assay to sequence DNA from cultured CD4+ T cells. Each CDR3 protein is one row after TCRdb ran MiXCR on the PCR reads. The sample shows 9,000 to 15,000 distinct CDR3 sequences, around three fifths of them seen only once. This sample is drawn from a study of vaccination and CD4 T cells after COVID-19. The germline V gene encodes CDR1 SNHLY and CDR2 FYNNEI. This CDR3 is built from 14 residues. Trimming took 5 bases from V and 3 from J, leaving 12 bases between them.

The sample taken for sequencing was CD4+ T cells from blood, cultured in vitro. The chain carries TRBV2 and TRBJ2-3; a possible D gene is TRBD1 (6 bases). The sequence was obtained from a human donor who had recovered from COVID-19. CDR3 in DNA: TGTGCCAGCAGTACTCGGACAGTAACAGATACGCAGTATTTT. It translates to CASSTRTVTDTQYF.